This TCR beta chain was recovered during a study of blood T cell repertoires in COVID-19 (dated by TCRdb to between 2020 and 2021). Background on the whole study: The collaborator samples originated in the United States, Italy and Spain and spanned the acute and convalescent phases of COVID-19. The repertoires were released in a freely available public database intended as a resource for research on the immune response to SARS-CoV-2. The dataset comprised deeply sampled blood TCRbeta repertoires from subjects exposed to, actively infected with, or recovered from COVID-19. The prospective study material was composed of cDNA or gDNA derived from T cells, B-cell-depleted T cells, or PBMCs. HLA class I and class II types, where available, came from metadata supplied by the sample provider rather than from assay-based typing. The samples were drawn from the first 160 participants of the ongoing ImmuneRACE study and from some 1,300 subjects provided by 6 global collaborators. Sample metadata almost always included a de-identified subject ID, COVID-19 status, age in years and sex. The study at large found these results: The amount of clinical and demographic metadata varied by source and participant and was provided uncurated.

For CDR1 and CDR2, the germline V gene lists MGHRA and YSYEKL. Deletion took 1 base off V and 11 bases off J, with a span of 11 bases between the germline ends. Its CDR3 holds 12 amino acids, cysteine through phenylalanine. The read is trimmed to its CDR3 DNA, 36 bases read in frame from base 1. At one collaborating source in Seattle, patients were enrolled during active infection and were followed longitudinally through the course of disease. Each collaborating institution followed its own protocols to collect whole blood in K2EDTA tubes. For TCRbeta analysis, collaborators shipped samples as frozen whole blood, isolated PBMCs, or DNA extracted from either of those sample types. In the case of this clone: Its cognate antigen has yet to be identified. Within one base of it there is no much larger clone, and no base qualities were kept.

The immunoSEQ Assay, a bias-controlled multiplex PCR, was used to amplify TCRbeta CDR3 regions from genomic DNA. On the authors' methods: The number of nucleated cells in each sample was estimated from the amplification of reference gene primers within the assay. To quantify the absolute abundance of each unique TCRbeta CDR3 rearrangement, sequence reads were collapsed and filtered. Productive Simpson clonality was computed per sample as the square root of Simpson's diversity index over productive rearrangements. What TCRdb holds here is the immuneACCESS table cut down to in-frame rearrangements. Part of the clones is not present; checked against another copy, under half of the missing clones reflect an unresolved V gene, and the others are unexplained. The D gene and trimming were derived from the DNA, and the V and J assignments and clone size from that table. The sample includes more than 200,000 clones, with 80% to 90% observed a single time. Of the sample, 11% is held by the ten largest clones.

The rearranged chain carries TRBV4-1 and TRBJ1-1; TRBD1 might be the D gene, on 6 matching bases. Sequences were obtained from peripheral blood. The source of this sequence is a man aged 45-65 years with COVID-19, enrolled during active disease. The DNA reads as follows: TGCGCCAGCAGCCAAGTGGGACACCCCGCTTTCTTT. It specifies CASSQVGHPAFF.